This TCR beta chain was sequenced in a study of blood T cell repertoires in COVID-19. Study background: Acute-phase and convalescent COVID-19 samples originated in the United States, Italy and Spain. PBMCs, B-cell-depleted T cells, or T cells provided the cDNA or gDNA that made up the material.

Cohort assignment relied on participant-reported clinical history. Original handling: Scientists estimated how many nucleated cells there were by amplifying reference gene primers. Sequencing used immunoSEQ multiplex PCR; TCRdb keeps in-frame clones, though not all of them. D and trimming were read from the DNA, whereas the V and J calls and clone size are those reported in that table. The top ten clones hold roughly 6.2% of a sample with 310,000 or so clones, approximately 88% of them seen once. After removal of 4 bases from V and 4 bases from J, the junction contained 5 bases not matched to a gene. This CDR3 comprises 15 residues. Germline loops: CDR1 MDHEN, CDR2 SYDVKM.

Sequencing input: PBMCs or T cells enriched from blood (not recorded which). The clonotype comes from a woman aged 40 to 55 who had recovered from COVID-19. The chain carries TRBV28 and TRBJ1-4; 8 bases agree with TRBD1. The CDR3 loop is CASSSPGQDNEKLFF. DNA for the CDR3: TGTGCCAGCAGTTCCCCGGGACAGGATAATGAAAAACTGTTTTTT.